Included here is one T cell receptor (beta chain) sequence, with context. The PCR made use of 60 Vbeta and 13 Jbeta primers. Clones were read by immunoSEQ multiplex PCR, and TCRdb kept only the in-frame ones, dropping some. The table includes around 150,000 clones, 64% detected once. This sample was taken from a study of cytomegalovirus exposure and HLA in healthy donors. CDR1 and CDR2 from the germline V gene are SQVTM and ANQGSEA. The CDR3 loop spans 12 amino acids. V dropped 8 bases and J dropped 4; count of bases not matched to a gene: 7. Source material: PBMCs. The chain recombines TRBV29-1 with TRBJ1-1; 7 bases map to TRBD1. The source of this sequence is a woman under 40 in good health and CMV-seropositive. The CDR3 bases are TGCAGCACCATGGAGGGGGCCACTGAAGCTTTCTTT. Its translation: CSTMEGATEAFF.